The subject of this entry is one TCR beta chain. This specimen belongs to a study of shared clonotypes between healthy human individuals. Looking at the study overall: A few men and a couple of women, aged 18 to 49, were donors.

The germline V and J ends were trimmed by 1 base and 5 bases, with 12 bases remaining between them. The CDR3 spans 15 residues. Germline CDR1 reads SGHKS; CDR2 reads YYEKEE (reference sequence). Genomic DNA per cell subset filled all wells of several immunoSEQ plates. TCRdb's copy holds only in-frame clones and misses some; the assay was immunoSEQ multiplex PCR. The table includes fewer than 2.5 million clones, over 85% detected once. Sequencing was carried out using naive CD4+ T cells from PBMCs. Noted subset: CD45RA+ positively selected. J is TRBJ1-4 and V is TRBV5-5; D may be TRBD1 (6 bases). The sequence was collected from a man between 18 and 29 years old in good health. Some clones in this sample may be carry-over from other donors' samples. CDR3 sequence reads: CASSLYGGPNEKLFF. DNA for the CDR3: TGTGCCAGCAGCTTGTACGGGGGCCCGAATGAAAAACTGTTTTTT.